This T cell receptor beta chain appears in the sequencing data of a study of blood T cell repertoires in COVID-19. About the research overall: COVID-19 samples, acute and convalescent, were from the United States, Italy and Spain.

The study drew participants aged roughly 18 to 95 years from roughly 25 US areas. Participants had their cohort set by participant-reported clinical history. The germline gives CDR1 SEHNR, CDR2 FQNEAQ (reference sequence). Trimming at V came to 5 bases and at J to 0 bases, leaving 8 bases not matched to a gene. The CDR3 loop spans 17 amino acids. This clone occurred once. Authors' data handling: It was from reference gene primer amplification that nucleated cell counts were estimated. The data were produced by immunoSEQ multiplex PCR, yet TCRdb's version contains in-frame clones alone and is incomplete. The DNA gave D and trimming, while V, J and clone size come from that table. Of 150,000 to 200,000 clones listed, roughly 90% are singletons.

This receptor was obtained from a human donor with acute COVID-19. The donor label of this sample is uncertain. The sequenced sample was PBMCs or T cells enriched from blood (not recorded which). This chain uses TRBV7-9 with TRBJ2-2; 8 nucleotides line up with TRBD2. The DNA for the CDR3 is TGTGCCAGCAGCGCTCCGATAGCGGGACCGAACACCGGGGAGCTGTTTTTT. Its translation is CASSAPIAGPNTGELFF.